The present TCR beta chain was sequenced within a study of cytomegalovirus exposure and HLA in healthy donors. Findings and limits, study-wide: Cytomegalovirus association was assigned to some 160 TCR beta chains.

Sequencing used immunoSEQ multiplex PCR; TCRdb keeps in-frame clones, though not all of them. Here the sample spans about 330,000 clones, 86% being singletons. V lost 8 bases and J 0 bases, leaving 18 bases between the germline ends. The CDR3 has 16 amino acids. Germline CDR1 is MNHEY and CDR2 is SMNVEV (reference sequence). About this clone: Its specificity is unknown.

The source material was PBMCs. The chain joins TRBV27 to TRBJ2-3; D is perhaps TRBD1 (7 bases). The TCR originated in a woman aged 18-29 years in good health and CMV-seronegative. The DNA for the CDR3 is TGTGCCAGCGCCACCCCCAGGGGGGTAAGCACAGATACGCAGTATTTT. This gives the protein CASATPRGVSTDTQYF.